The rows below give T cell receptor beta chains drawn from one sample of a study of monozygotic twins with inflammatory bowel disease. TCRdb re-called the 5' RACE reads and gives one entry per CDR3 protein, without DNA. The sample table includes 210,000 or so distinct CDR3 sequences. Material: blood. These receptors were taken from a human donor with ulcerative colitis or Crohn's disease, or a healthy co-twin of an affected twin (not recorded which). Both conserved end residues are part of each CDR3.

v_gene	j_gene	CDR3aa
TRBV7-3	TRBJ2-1	CASSLGLPGNEQFF
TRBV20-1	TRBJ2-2	CSAFMGGNTGELFF
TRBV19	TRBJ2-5	CASSGQTYQETQYF
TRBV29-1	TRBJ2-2	CSVGHYTGELFF
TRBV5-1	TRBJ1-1	CASSLSPHSGEAFF
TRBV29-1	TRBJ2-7	CSVDALGEQYF
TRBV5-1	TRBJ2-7	CASSPGTSGTYEQYF
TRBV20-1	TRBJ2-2	CSARGNTGELFF
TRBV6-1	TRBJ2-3	CASSLGRFTDTQYF
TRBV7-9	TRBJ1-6	CASRHVGDHNSPLHF
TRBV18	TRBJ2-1	CASSPPGRGNNEQFF
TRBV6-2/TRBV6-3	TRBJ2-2	CASTEGGELFF
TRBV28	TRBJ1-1	CASRMNTEAFF
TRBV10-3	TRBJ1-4	CAISLEEGEKLFF
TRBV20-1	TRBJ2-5	CSARGGRQDGTQYF
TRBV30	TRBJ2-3	CAWISKTAVPDTQYF
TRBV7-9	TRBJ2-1	CASSAGLAGDNEQFF
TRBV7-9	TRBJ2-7	CASSPQRDEQYF
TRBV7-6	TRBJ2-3	CASSLYPLVSGGTDTQYF
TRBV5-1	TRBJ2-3	CASLAGGANTDTQYF
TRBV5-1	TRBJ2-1	CASSLEARHEQFF
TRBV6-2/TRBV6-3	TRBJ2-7	CASSYRGPSYEQYF